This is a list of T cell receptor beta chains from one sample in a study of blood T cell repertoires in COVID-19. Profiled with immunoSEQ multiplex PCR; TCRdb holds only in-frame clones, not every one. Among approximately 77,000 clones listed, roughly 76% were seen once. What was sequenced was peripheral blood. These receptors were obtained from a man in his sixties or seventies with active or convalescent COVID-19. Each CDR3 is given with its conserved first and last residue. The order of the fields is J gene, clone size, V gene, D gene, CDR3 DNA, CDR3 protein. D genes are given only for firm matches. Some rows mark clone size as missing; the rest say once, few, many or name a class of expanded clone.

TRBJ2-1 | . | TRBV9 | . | TGTGCCAGCAGCCTAAGCCATGAGCAGTTCTTC | CASSLSHEQFF
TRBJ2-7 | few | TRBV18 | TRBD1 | TGTGCCAGCTCACCCGGACAGGGAAGCTCCTACGAGCAGTACTTC | CASSPGQGSSYEQYF
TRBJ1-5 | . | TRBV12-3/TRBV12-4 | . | TGTGCCAGCAGTTTGGGGAGGGCTCAGCCCCAGCATTTT | CASSLGRAQPQHF
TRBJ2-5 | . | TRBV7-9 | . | TGTGCCAGCAGTGCGTTCTCCAAAGAGACCCAGTACTTC | CASSAFSKETQYF
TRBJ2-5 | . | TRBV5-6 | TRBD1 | TGTGCCAGCAGCTGGGACAGACAAGAGACCCAGTACTTC | CASSWDRQETQYF
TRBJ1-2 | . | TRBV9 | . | TGTGCCAGCAGCCCCAACCCCGGCGGGTATGGCTACACCTTC | CASSPNPGGYGYTF
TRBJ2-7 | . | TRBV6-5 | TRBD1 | TGTGCCAGCAGTTCCCTACAGGGGGTCGTCGCGCAGTACTTC | CASSSLQGVVAQYF
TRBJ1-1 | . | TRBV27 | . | TGTGCCAGCAGTTTAACTGGGAGGGGAAGAGCTTTCTTT | CASSLTGRGRAFF
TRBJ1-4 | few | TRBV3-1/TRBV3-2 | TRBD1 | TGTGCCAGCAGGGCGGGACAGGGGATTGAAAAACTGTTTTTT | CASRAGQGIEKLFF
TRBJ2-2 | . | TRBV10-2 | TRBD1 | TGCGCCAGCACCGTACAGGGGGCCGGGGAGCTGTTTTTT | CASTVQGAGELFF
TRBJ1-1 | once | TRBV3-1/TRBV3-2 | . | TGTGCCAGCAGCCCCCCAGGGAAAACTGAAGCTTTCTTT | CASSPPGKTEAFF
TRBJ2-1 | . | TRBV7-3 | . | TGTGCCAGCAGCCCTGGCGGGACGAGGCGGCCCTTGGATGAGCAGTTCTTC | CASSPGGTRRPLDEQFF
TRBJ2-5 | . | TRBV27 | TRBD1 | TGTGCCAGCAGCCTCCGGGACAGGGTGTGGGAGACCCAGTACTTC | CASSLRDRVWETQYF
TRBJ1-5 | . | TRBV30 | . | TGTGCCTGGAGTGTACGGGGGGCAAATCAGCCCCAGCATTTT | CAWSVRGANQPQHF
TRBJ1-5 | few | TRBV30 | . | TGTGCCTGGTCCGGGGAGTTTAGCAATCAGCCCCAGCATTTT | CAWSGEFSNQPQHF
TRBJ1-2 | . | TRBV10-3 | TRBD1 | TGTGCCATCAGCGACACTACTGACAGGGCCGATGGCTACACCTTC | CAISDTTDRADGYTF
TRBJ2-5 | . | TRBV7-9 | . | TGTGCCAGCAGCTCACAAGAGACCCAGTACTTC | CASSSQETQYF
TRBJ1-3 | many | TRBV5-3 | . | TGTGCCAGAAGCGGACACGGAAACACCATATATTTT | CARSGHGNTIYF
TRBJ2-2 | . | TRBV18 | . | TGTGCCAGCTCACAAAATTCCGGGAAAAGGACCGGGGAGCTGTTTTTT | CASSQNSGKRTGELFF
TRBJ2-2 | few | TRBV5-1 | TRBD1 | TGCGCCAGCAGCACGGGGACAGGGGGAAGGACCGGGGAGCTGTTTTTT | CASSTGTGGRTGELFF
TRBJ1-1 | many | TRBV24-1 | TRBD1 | TGTGCCAGCAGCTCTGGACAGGGGGCAAACACTGAAGCTTTCTTT | CASSSGQGANTEAFF
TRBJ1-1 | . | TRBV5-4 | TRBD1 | TGTGCCAGCAGCTTGAAGTCAGGGGGCACTGAAGCTTTCTTT | CASSLKSGGTEAFF
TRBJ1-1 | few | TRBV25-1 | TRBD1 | TGTGCCAGCAGTTCCACCCCTGGACAGGGAGGAGGCACTGAAGCTTTCTTT | CASSSTPGQGGGTEAFF
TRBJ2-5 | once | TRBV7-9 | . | TGTGCCAGCAGCTTCTCAGAATTCAAAGAGACCCAGTACTTC | CASSFSEFKETQYF
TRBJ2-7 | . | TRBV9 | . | TGTGCCAGCAGCGTAGGGACAGAGGGCTCCGAGCAGTACTTC | CASSVGTEGSEQYF
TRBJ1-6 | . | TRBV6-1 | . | TGTGCCAGCAGTGATCTGGCCGTTTCACCCCTCCACTTT | CASSDLAVSPLHF
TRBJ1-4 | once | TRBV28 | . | TGTGCCAGCACAGGGTCGGATGAAAAACTGTTTTTT | CASTGSDEKLFF
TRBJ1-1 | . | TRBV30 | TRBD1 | TGTGCCTGGGCCGGACAGGGGGCATCTAGAGCTTTCTTT | CAWAGQGASRAFF
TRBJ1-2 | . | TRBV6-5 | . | TGTGCCAGCAGTTCAGGCCGGGACTACTCCGGCTACACCTTC | CASSSGRDYSGYTF
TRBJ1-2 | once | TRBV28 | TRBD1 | TGTGCCAGCAGTCCAGGGGGCTCAGGGAATGGCTACACCTTC | CASSPGGSGNGYTF
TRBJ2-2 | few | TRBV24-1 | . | TGTGCCACCAGTCCCCGGACAAAGACGAACACCGGGGAGCTGTTTTTT | CATSPRTKTNTGELFF
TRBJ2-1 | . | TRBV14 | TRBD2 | TGTGCCAGCAGCCCGGGGGGAGATAGAAATGAGCAGTTCTTC | CASSPGGDRNEQFF
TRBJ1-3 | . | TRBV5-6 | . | TGTGCCAGCAGCTTACGACAGACCTCTGGAAACACCATATATTTT | CASSLRQTSGNTIYF
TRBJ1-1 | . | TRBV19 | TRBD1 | TGTGCCAGTTGTGGGACAGGGGGCTCAGTGGGAACTGAAGCTTTCTTT | CASCGTGGSVGTEAFF
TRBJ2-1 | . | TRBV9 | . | TGTGCCAGCAGCGTACGCTCTGGGGGGCTAGCGGCTTCAGGCGAGCAGTTCTTC | CASSVRSGGLAASGEQFF
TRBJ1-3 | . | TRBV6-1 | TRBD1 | TGTGCCAGCAGAGAAGCGACAGGGAGTGGAAACACCATATATTTT | CASREATGSGNTIYF
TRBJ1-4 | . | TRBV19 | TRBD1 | TGTGCCAGTAGTGGGACAGGGCGAGAAAAACTGTTTTTT | CASSGTGREKLFF
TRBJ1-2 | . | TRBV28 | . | TGTGCCAGCAGTCCAGGACAGTCAGACTATGGCTACACCTTC | CASSPGQSDYGYTF
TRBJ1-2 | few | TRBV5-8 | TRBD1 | TGTGCCAGCAGCTCGCCGGGACAGGGGCGTTTAATCTATGGCTACACCTTC | CASSSPGQGRLIYGYTF
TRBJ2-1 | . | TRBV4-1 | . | TGCGCCAGCAGCCCCGATCGGGGGTCGAATGAGCAGTTCTTC | CASSPDRGSNEQFF
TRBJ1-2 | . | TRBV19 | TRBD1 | TGTGCCAGTAGCATGGGGACAGGGTTGGGCTACACCTTC | CASSMGTGLGYTF
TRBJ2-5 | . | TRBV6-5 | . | TGTGCCAGCCTCCTCGAGACCCAGTACTTC | CASLLETQYF
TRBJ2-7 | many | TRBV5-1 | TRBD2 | TGCGCCAGCAGCTTAGCCCTAGCGGGGGTCTCCTACGAGCAGTACTTC | CASSLALAGVSYEQYF
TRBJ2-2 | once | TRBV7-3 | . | TGTGCCAGCAGCCTAGGGTGGGACAAGACCGGGGAGCTGTTTTTT | CASSLGWDKTGELFF
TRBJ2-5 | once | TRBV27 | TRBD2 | TGTGCCAGCAGTTTAGGTCTGGCTAGCGGGGGAGGTTACCAAGAGACCCAGTACTTC | CASSLGLASGGGYQETQYF
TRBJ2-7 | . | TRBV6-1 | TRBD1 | TGTGCCAGCAGTGAACGGACAGGGCGCTACGAGCAGTACTTC | CASSERTGRYEQYF
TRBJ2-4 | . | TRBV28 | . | TGTGCCAGCACGGACGGGGACAAAAACATTCAGTACTTC | CASTDGDKNIQYF
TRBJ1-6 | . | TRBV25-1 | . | TGTGCCAGCAGGAGGGAGTACTTTAATTCACCCCTCCACTTT | CASRREYFNSPLHF
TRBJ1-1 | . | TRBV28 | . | TGTGCCAGCACCCCGGGGGGGAACACTGAAGCTTTCTTT | CASTPGGNTEAFF
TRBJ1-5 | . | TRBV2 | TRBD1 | TGTGCCACCTCCCCGGACAGGGGATTCAATCAGCCCCAGCATTTT | CATSPDRGFNQPQHF
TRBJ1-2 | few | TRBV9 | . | TGTGCCAGCAGCCTACAGGCTAACTATGGCTACACCTTC | CASSLQANYGYTF
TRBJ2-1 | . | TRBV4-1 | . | TGCGCCAGCAGCCAAACCGGTAGATCCTACAATGAGCAGTTCTTC | CASSQTGRSYNEQFF
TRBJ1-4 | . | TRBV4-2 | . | TGTGCCAGCCCCGCGGGCGGGGGCCTTACAACTAATGAAAAACTGTTTTTT | CASPAGGGLTTNEKLFF
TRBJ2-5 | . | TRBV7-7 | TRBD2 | TGTGCTAGCAGCCCCCCGGGGGGGGCCGGGGAGACCCAGTACTTC | CASSPPGGAGETQYF